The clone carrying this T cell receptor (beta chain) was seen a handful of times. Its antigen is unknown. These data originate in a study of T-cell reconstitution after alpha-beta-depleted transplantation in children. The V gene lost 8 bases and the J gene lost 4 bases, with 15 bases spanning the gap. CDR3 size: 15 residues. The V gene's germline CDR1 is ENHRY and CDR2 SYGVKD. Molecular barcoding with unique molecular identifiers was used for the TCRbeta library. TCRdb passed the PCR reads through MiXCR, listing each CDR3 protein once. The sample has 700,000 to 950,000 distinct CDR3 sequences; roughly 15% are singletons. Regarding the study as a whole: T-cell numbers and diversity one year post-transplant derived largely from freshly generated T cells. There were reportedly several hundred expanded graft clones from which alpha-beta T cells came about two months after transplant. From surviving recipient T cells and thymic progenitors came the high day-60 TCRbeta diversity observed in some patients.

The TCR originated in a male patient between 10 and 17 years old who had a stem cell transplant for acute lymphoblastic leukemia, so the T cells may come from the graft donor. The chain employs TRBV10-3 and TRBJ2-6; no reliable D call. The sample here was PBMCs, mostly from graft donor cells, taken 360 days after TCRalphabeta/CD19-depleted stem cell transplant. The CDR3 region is CAIAPDVSGANVLTF. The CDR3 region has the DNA TGTGCCATCGCACCTGACGTTAGCGGGGCCAACGTCCTGACTTTC.